This TCR beta chain is drawn from a study of cytomegalovirus exposure and HLA in healthy donors. The PCR employed 60 Vbeta primers together with 13 Jbeta primers. Assay: immunoSEQ multiplex PCR; the TCRdb copy retains only in-frame clones and omits some. The table records hundreds of thousands of clones, over 80% of them present only once. The germline gives CDR1 KGHSH, CDR2 LQKENI. Trimming took 5 bases from V and 9 from J; bases not matched to a gene: 11. This CDR3 contains 15 residues. Points on this clone: Antigen specificity is unknown.

Study-wide results and limits: CMV serostatus was the only immune exposure information that was available. Among TCR beta chains, those listed as cytomegalovirus-associated numbered about 160. Some V segments could not be told apart, so they were left out, TRBV6-2 and TRBV6-3 among them. Rarity held for most TCR sequences, but there were some public TCRs that occurred in many donors.

The source of this sequence is a boy younger than 10 in good health and CMV-seronegative. Sample: PBMCs. The chain employs TRBV18 and TRBJ2-1, with 9 bases lining up with TRBD1. DNA for the CDR3: TGTGCCAGCTCAACCGCGGACAGGGGTACGGGTGAGCAGTTCTTC. Protein sequence: CASSTADRGTGEQFF.